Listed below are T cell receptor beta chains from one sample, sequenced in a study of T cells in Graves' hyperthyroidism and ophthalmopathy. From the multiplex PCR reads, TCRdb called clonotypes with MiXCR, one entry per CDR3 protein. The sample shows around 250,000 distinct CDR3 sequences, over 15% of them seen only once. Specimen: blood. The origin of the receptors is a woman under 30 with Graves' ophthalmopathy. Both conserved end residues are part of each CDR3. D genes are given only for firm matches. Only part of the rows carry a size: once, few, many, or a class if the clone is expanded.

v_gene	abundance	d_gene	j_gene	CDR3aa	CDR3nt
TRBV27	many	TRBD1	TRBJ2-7	CASSPGTEKISYEQYF	TGTGCCAGCAGTCCGGGGACAGAAAAAATCTCCTACGAGCAGTACTTC
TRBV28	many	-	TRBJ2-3	CASSLRPRTQYF	TGTGCCAGCAGTTTACGGCCAAGGACGCAGTATTTT
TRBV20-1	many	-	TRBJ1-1	CSARDFRRRNTEAFF	TGCAGTGCTAGAGATTTTCGCAGGAGAAACACTGAAGCTTTCTTT
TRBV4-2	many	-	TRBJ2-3	CASSQEPSADTQYF	TGTGCCAGCAGCCAAGAGCCCAGTGCAGATACGCAGTATTTT
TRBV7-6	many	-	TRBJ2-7	CASSLGGLETEQYF	TGTGCCAGCAGCTTAGGGGGACTGGAGACCGAGCAGTACTTC
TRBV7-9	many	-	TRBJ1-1	CASSDLLGQGNTEAFF	TGTGCCAGCAGCGACCTCCTCGGGCAGGGGAACACTGAAGCTTTCTTT
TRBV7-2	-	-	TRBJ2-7	CASSLDGVATYEQYF	TGTGCCAGCAGCTTAGATGGGGTGGCCACCTACGAGCAGTACTTC
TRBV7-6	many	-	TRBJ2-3	CASSLRRSDTQYF	TGTGCCAGCAGCTTACGGAGGTCGGATACGCAGTATTTT
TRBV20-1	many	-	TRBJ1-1	CSAGLGGQTEAFF	TGCAGTGCTGGGTTAGGGGGGCAGACTGAAGCTTTCTTT
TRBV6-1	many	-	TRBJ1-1	CASSGLLQGLDDTEAFF	TGTGCCAGCAGTGGACTTTTACAGGGATTAGATGACACTGAAGCTTTCTTT
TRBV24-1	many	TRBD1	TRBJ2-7	CATSPTGDGNEQYF	TGTGCCACCAGCCCAACAGGGGATGGGAACGAGCAGTACTTC
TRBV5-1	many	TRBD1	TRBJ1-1	CASSLQQGATEAFF	TGCGCCAGCAGCTTGCAACAGGGGGCGACTGAAGCTTTCTTT
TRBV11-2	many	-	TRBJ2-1	CASSGYGGGNEQFF	TGTGCCAGCAGCGGGTATGGGGGTGGCAATGAGCAGTTCTTC
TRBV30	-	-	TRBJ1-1	CAWEDGNTEAFF	TGTGCCTGGGAAGACGGGAACACTGAAGCTTTCTTT
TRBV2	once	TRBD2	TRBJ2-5	CASSWTSGRWRDQETQYF	TGTGCCAGCAGCTGGACTAGCGGGAGATGGAGGGACCAAGAGACCCAGTACTTC
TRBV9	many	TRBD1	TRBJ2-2	CASSVGQGTGELFF	TGTGCCAGCAGCGTGGGACAGGGGACCGGGGAGCTGTTTTTT
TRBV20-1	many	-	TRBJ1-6	CSARFGDNSPLHF	TGCAGTGCTAGATTCGGTGATAATTCACCCCTCCACTTT
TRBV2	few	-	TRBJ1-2	CASNGGTGYTF	TGTGCCAGCAACGGAGGAACTGGCTACACCTTC
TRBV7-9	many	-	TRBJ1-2	CAGQQETRDGYTF	TGTGCCGGCCAACAGGAAACGAGAGATGGCTACACCTTC
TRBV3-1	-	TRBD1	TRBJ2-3	CASSRQGGSTDTQYF	TGTGCCAGCAGCCGACAGGGCGGAAGCACAGATACGCAGTATTTT
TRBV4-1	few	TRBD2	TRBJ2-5	CASSQAERGPQETQYF	TGCGCCAGCAGCCAAGCGGAGCGGGGACCGCAAGAGACCCAGTACTTC
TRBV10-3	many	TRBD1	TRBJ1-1	CAISEPVDRGRNTEAFF	TGTGCCATCAGTGAGCCGGTGGACAGGGGGCGGAACACTGAAGCTTTCTTT
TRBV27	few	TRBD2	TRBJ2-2	CASSWGGELAGVIAGELFF	TGTGCCAGCAGTTGGGGGGGAGAGCTAGCGGGAGTAATCGCCGGGGAGCTGTTTTTT
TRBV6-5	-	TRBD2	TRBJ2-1	CASSLKVTRGGLYNEQFF	TGTGCCAGCAGTTTAAAGGTAACGCGGGGGGGCCTCTACAATGAGCAGTTCTTC
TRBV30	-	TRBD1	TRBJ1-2	CAWRTGGRSYTF	TGTGCCTGGAGGACAGGGGGAAGGAGCTACACCTTC
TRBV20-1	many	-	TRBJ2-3	CSAEVSTDTQYF	TGCAGTGCTGAGGTTAGCACAGATACGCAGTATTTT
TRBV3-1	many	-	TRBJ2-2	CASSKKGSTGGELFF	TGTGCCAGCAGCAAAAAGGGGAGTACAGGCGGGGAGCTGTTTTTT
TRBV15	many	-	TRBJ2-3	CAIRIRGTDTQYF	TGTGCCATCAGAATACGGGGCACAGATACGCAGTATTTT
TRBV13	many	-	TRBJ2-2	CASKKSQYSNTGELFF	TGTGCCAGCAAAAAATCACAGTATTCGAACACCGGGGAGCTGTTTTTT
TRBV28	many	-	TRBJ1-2	CASSLLTQINYGYTF	TGTGCCAGCAGTTTACTGACCCAGATCAACTATGGCTACACCTTC
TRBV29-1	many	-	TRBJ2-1	CSVEGWDRFNEQFF	TGCAGCGTTGAAGGGTGGGATAGGTTCAATGAGCAGTTCTTC